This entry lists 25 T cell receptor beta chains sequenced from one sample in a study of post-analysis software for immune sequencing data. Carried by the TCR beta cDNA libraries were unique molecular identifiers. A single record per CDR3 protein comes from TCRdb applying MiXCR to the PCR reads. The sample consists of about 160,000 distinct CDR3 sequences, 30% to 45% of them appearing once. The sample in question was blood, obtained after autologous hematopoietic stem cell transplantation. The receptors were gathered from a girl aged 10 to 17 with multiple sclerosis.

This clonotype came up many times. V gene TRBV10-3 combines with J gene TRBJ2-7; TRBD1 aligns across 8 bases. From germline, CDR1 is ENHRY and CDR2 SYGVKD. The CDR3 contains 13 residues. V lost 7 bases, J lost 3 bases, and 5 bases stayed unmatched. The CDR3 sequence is CAIKGDRIYEQYF. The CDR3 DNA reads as TGTGCCATCAAGGGGGACAGGATCTACGAGCAGTACTTC.

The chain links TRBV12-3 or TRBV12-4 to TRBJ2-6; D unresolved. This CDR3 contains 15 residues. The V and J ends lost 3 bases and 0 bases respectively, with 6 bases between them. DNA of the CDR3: TGTGCCAGCAGTTTGCAACCCTCTGGGGCCAACGTCCTGACTTTC. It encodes CASSLQPSGANVLTF.

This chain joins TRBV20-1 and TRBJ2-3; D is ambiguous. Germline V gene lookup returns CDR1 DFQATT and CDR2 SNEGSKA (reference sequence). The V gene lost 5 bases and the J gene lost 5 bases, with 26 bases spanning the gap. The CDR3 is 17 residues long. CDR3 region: CSAHKIWSRDARDTQYF. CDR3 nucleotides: TGCAGTGCTCACAAAATCTGGTCTAGAGACGCACGAGATACGCAGTATTTT.

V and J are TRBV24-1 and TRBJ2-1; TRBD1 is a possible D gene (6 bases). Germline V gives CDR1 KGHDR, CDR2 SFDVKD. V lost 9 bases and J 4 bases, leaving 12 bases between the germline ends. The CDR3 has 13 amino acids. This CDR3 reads CATQGGDYNEQFF. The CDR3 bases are TGTGCCACCCAAGGGGGAGATTACAATGAGCAGTTCTTC.

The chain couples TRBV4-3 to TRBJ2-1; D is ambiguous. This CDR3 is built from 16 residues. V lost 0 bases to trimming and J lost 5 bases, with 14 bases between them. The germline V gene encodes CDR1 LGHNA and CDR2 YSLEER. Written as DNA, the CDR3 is TGCGCCAGCAGCCAAGAGTTTTTCGGAACTAACAATGAGCAGTTCTTC. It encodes CASSQEFFGTNNEQFF.

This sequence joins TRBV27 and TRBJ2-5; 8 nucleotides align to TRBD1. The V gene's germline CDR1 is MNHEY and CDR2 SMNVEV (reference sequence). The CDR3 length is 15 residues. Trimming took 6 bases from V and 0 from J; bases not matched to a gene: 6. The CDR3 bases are TGTGCCAGCAGACCAGGGGGCTTGTACCAAGAGACCCAGTACTTC. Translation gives CASRPGGLYQETQYF.

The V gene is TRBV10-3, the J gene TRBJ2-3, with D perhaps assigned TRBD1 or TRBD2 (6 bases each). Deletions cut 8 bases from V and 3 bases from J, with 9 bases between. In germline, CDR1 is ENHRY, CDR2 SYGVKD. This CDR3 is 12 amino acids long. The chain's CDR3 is CAIGGGTDTQYF. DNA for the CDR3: TGTGCCATCGGAGGGGGGACAGATACGCAGTATTTT.

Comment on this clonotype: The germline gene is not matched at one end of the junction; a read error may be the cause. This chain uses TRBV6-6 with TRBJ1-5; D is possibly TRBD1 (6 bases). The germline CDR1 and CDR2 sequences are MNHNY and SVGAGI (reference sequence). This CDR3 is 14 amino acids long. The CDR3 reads CTSSYRGAGQPQHF. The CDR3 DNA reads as TGTACCAGCAGTTATCGGGGGGCAGGGCAGCCCCAGCATTTT.

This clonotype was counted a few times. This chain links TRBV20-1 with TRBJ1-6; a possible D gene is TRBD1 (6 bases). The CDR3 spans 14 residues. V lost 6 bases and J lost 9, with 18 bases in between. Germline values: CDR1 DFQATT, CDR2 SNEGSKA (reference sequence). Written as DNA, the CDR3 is TGCAGTGCAGACGTCGGGGGGGGCGGTTCACCCCTCCACTTT. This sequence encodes CSADVGGGGSPLHF.

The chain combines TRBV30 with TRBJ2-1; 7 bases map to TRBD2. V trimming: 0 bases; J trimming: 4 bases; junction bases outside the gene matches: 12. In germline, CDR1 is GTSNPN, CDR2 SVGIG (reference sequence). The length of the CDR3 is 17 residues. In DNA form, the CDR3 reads TGTGCCTGGAGTGTAATTATAACGGGAGGATCGTACAATGAGCAGTTCTTC. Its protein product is CAWSVIITGGSYNEQFF.

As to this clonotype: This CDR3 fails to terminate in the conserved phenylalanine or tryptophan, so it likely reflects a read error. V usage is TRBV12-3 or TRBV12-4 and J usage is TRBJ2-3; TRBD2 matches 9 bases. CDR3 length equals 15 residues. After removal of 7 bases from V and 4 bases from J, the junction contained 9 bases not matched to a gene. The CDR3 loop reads CASTHWGGRADTQYS. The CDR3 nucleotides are TGTGCCAGCACCCATTGGGGCGGGAGGGCAGATACGCAGTATTCT.

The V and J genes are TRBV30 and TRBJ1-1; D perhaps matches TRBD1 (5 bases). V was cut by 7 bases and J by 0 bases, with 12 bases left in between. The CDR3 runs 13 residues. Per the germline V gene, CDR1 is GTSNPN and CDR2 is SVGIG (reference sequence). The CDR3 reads CAYTGRVNTEAFF. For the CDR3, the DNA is TGTGCCTACACGGGACGGGTGAACACTGAAGCTTTCTTT.

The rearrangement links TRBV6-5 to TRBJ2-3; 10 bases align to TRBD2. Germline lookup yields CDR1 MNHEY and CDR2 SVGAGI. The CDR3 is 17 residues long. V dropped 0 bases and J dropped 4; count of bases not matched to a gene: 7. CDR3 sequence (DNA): TGTGCCAGCAGTTACTCGAGCCTAGCGGGAGTCCCAGATACGCAGTATTTT. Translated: CASSYSSLAGVPDTQYF.

This CDR3 reads CSARVSLAHTEQFF. The DNA for the CDR3 is TGCAGTGCTAGAGTGTCACTAGCGCATACCGAGCAGTTCTTC. The chain combines TRBV20-1 with TRBJ2-1; TRBD2 agrees at 7 bases. The J segment lost 10 bases and the V segment lost 1 base, leaving 10 bases of the junction unmatched. CDR3 length: 14 residues. Germline V gene sequence: CDR1 DFQATT, CDR2 SNEGSKA (reference sequence).

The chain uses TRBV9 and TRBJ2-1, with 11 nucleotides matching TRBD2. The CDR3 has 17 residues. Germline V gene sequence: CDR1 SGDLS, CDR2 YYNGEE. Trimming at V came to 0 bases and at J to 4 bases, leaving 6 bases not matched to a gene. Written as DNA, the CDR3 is TGTGCCAGCAGCGTAGGAGGTAGCGGGAGGGTATACAATGAGCAGTTCTTC. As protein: CASSVGGSGRVYNEQFF.

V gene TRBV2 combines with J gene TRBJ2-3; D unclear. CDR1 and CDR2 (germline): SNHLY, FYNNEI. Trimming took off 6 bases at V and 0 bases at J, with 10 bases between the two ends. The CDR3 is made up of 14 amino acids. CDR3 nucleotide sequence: TGTGCCAGCAGCGCCATATCTAGCACAGATACGCAGTATTTT. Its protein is CASSAISSTDTQYF.

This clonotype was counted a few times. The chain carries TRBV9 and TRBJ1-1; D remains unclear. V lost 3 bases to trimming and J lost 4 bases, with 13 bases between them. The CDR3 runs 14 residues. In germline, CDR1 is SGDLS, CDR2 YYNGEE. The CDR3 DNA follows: TGTGCCAGCAGCGGCGGATGGGGAGGCACTGAAGCTTTCTTT. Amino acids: CASSGGWGGTEAFF.

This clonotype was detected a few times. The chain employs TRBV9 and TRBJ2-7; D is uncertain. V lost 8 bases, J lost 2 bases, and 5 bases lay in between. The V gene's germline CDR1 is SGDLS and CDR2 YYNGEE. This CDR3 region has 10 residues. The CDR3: CARPPYEQYF. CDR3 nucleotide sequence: TGTGCCAGACCCCCCTACGAGCAGTACTTC.

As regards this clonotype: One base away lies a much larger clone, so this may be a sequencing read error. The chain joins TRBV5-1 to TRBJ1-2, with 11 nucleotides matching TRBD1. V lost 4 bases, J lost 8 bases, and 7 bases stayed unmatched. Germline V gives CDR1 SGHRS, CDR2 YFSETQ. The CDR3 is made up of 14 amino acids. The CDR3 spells CASSRTGGRRGYTF. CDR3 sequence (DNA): TGCGCCAGCAGCCGGACAGGGGGCCGGAGAGGCTACACCTTC.

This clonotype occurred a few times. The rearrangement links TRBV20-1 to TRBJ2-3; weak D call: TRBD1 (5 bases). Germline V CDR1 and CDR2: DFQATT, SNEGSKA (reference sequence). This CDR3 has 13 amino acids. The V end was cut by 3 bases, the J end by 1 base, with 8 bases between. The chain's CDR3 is CSASRGGTDTQYF. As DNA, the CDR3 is TGCAGTGCTAGTAGGGGCGGCACAGATACGCAGTATTTT.

Here the CDR3 reads CASSLSGWNGGEQYF. The CDR3, as DNA: TGTGCCAGCAGTCTCAGCGGTTGGAATGGAGGCGAGCAGTACTTC. This chain uses TRBV28 with TRBJ2-7; TRBD2 is a possible D gene (5 bases). V was trimmed by 5 bases and J by 6 bases, leaving 20 bases between them. The CDR3 covers 15 residues. Looked up from germline, CDR1 is MDHEN and CDR2 is SYDVKM.

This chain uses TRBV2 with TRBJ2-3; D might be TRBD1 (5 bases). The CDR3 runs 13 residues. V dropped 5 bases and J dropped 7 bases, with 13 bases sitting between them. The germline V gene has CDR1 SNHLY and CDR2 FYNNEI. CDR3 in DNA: TGTGCCAGCAGTCCCCAGGGCGGTAATACGCAGTATTTT. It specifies CASSPQGGNTQYF.

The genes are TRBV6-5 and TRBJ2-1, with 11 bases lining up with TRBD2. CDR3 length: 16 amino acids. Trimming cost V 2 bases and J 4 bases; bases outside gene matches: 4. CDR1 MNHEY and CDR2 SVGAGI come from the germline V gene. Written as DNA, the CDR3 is TGTGCCAGCAGTTACACTAGCGGGAGTTTATACAATGAGCAGTTCTTC. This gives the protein CASSYTSGSLYNEQFF.

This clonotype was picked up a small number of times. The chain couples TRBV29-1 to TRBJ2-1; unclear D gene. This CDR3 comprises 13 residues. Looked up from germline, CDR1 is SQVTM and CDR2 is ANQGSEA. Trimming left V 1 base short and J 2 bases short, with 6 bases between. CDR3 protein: CSVEGTAYNEQFF. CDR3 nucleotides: TGCAGCGTTGAAGGGACGGCCTACAATGAGCAGTTCTTC.

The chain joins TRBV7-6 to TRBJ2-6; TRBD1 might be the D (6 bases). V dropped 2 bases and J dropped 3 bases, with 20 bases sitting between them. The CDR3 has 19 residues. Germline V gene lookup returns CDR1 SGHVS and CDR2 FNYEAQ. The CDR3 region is CASSLYIQGFSSGANVLTF. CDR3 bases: TGTGCCAGCAGCTTATACATACAGGGCTTTTCGAGTGGGGCCAACGTCCTGACTTTC.